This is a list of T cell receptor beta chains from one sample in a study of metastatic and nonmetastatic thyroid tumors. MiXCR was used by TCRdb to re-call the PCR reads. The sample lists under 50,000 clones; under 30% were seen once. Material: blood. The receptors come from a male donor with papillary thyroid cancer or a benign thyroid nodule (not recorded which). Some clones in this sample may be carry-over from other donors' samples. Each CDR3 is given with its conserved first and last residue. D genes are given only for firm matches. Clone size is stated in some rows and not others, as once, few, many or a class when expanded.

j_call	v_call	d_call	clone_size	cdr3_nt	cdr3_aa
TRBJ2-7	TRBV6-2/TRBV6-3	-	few	TGTGCCAGCAGAATACCCCCCCACGAGCAGTACTTC	CASRIPPHEQYF
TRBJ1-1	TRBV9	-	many	TGTGCCAGCGCCCCTGGACAGAAGAACACTGAAGCTTTCTTT	CASAPGQKNTEAFF
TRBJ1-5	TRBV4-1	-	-	TGCGCCAGCAGCGTTGACCCAAATCAGCCCCAGCATTTT	CASSVDPNQPQHF
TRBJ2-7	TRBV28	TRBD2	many	TGTGCCAGCAGTGGGGGGGTCAGGTCCTACGAGCAGTACTTC	CASSGGVRSYEQYF
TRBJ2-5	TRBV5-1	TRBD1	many	TGCGCCAGCGGGACAGGGGCAGGGGAGACCCAGTACTTC	CASGTGAGETQYF
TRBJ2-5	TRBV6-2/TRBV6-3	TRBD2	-	TGTGCCAGCAGTTACTCCGGGACTAGCGGGATTGAGACCCAGTACTTC	CASSYSGTSGIETQYF
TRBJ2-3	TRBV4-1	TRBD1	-	TGCGCCAGCAGCCAAGCCGGGACAGGCCTCACAGATACGCAGTATTTT	CASSQAGTGLTDTQYF
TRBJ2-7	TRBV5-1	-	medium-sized	TGCGCCAGCAGCTCGACTGGGACGACCTACGAGCAGTACTTC	CASSSTGTTYEQYF
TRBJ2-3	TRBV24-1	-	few	TGTGCCACCAGTGACGGGTGCGTGGATACGCAGTATTTT	CATSDGCVDTQYF
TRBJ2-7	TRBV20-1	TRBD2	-	TGCAGTGCTCAGCGGGAGGGCCGCCCCTACGAGCAGTACTTC	CSAQREGRPYEQYF
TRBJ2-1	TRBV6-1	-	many	TGTACCAGCAGCCGCGCCCTCGAGGGAAATGAGCAGTTCTTC	CTSSRALEGNEQFF
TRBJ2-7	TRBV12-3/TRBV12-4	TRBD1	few	TGTGCCAGCAGTCTAGAGACAGGGGGCGGGTACGAGCAGTACTTC	CASSLETGGGYEQYF
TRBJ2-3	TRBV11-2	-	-	TGTGCCAGCAGCTTATGGGGCCCTGGGAGGCCAGATACGCAGTATTTT	CASSLWGPGRPDTQYF
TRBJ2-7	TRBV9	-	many	TGTGCCAGCAGCGCATCTCCTAGCGAGTTCCACGAGCAGTACTTC	CASSASPSEFHEQYF
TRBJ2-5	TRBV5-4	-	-	TGTGCCAGCAGCTTGGTGTTAGTGGGAGTGGAGACCCAGTACTTC	CASSLVLVGVETQYF
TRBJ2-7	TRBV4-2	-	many	TGTGCCAGCAGCCAGGCCTACGAGCAGTACTTC	CASSQAYEQYF
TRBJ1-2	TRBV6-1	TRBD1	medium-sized	TGTGCCAGCAGTTGGTTACAGGGGGCTAACTATGGCTACACCTTC	CASSWLQGANYGYTF
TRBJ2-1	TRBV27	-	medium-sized	TGTGCCAGCAGTTTGATAGATTCTAAGCAGTTCTTC	CASSLIDSKQFF
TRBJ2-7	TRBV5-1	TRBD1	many	TGCGTCAGCAGCTTGGTGGGGACAGGGATGCCTCACGAGCAGTACTTC	CVSSLVGTGMPHEQYF
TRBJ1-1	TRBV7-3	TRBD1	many	TGTGCCAGCAGTGGACAGGGACGGACTGAAGCTTTCTTT	CASSGQGRTEAFF
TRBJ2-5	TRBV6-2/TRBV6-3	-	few	TGTGCCAGCAGTTACGGGGGCCGAGAGACCCAGTACTTC	CASSYGGRETQYF
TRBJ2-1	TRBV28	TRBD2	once	TGTGCCAGCAGTACCCCTGGGGGGGGTAGGGAGCAGTTCTTC	CASSTPGGGREQFF
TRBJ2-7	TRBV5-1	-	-	TGCGCCAGCAGACCGGGGACTGGTTATACCTACGAGCAGTACTTC	CASRPGTGYTYEQYF
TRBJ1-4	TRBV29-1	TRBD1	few	TGCAGCGTTGAGAGGGACAGGGAAGGAAAACTGTTTTTT	CSVERDREGKLFF
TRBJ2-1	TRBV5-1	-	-	TGCGCCAGCAACGAATGGCCGGAGAGCTACAATGAGCAGTTCTTC	CASNEWPESYNEQFF
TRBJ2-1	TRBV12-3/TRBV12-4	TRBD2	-	TGTGCCAGCACCCTAGCGGGAGGCGACAATGAGCAGTTCTTC	CASTLAGGDNEQFF
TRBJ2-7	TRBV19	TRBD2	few	TGTGCCGGTAGTCCCCCGGGACTAGGGTACTACGAGCAGTACTTC	CAGSPPGLGYYEQYF
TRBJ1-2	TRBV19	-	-	TGTGCCAGTAGTATTAATCCGGTTGCGAACTATGGCTACACCTTC	CASSINPVANYGYTF
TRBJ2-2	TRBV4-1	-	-	TGCGCCAGCAGCCAGGCCGACAGGACGAACACCGGGGAGCTGTTTTTT	CASSQADRTNTGELFF
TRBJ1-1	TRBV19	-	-	TGTGCCAGTAGTATAGACATACCAAGAGTAGCTTTCTTT	CASSIDIPRVAFF
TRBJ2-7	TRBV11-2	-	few	TGTGCCAGCAGCTTAGCAGGTCCGGACTTCTACGAGCAGTACTTC	CASSLAGPDFYEQYF
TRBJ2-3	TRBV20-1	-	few	TGCAGTGCTAGATATCAATCTAGCACAGATACGCAGTATTTT	CSARYQSSTDTQYF
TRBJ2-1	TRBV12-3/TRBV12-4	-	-	TGTGCCAGCCTCGGAGTTTGTTCAGAGCAGTTCTTC	CASLGVCSEQFF
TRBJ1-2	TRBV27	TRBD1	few	TGTGCCAGCAGTTTATTAGCCAGGGGGCGAGAGTATGGCTACACCTTC	CASSLLARGREYGYTF
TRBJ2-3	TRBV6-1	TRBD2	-	TGTGCCAGCAGTGAAGAGATGGGGGGGGGCACAGATACGCAGTATTTT	CASSEEMGGGTDTQYF
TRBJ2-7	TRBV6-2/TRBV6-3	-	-	TGTGCCAGCAGTTACCCAGGGTCCGAGCAGTACTTC	CASSYPGSEQYF
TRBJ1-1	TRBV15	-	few	TGTGCCACCAGCAGTTCCCAGGGAAACACTGAAGCTTTCTTT	CATSSSQGNTEAFF
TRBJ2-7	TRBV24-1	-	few	TGTGCCACCAGTGAGACCGGGCCTCGGGACGAGCAGTACTTC	CATSETGPRDEQYF
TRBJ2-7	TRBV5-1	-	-	TGCGCCAGCAGCTTGGCCCCTTCCTACGAGCAGTACTTC	CASSLAPSYEQYF
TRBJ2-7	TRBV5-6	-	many	TGTGCCAGCAGCTCGACCGGGGACTACGAGCAGTACTTC	CASSSTGDYEQYF
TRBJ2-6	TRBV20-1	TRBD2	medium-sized	TGCAGTGCTCCAGCCGGGACTAGCGGGAGTAGCTCCGGGGCCAACGTCCTGACTTTC	CSAPAGTSGSSSGANVLTF
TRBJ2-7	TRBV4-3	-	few	TGCGCCAGCAGCCAAGATCGACCCATGGCTAGCTCCTCCTACGAGCAGTACTTC	CASSQDRPMASSSYEQYF
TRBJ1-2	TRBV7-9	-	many	TGTGCCAGCAGCTCTACCTCGACAGGCCCCTATGGCTACACCTTC	CASSSTSTGPYGYTF
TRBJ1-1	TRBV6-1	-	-	TGTGCCAGTGCGGGACGGATGAACACTGAAGCTTTCTTT	CASAGRMNTEAFF
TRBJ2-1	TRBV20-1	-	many	TGCAGTGCTAGAAAATTCGATGCCTACAATGAGCAGTTCTTC	CSARKFDAYNEQFF
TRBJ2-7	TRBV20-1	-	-	TGCAGTGCTAGAGATCTAGCGTCCAGCTCCTACGAGCATTACTTC	CSARDLASSSYEHYF
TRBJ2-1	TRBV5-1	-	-	TGCGCCAGCAGCTTGGATGGGGGCTCTAGTGACAATGAGCAGTTCTTC	CASSLDGGSSDNEQFF
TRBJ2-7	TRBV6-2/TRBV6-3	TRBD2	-	TGTGCCAGCAGCCTAGCGGGGGCCTCGGGAGAGCAGTACTTC	CASSLAGASGEQYF
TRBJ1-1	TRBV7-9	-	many	TGTGCCAGCAGCTTATGGAACACTGAAGCTTTCTTT	CASSLWNTEAFF
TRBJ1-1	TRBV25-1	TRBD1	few	TGTGCCAGCAGCTCGGCGGGGACAGAGAAAACTGAAGCTTTCTTT	CASSSAGTEKTEAFF
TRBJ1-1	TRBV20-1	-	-	TGCAGTGCCGCCCCCACAGACATGAACACTGAAGCTTTCTTT	CSAAPTDMNTEAFF
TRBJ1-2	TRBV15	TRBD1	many	TGTGCCACCAGCAGAGGGGGGACAGGGGAAATCTATGGCTACACCTTC	CATSRGGTGEIYGYTF
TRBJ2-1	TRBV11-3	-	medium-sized	TGTGCCAGCAGCTTAAATTGGGGGAATGAGCAGTTCTTC	CASSLNWGNEQFF
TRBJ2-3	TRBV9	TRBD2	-	TGTGCCAGCAGCCCTAGGAGCGGGAGGGCTTTGGGGGCAGATACGCAGTATTTT	CASSPRSGRALGADTQYF
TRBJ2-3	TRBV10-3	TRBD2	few	TGTGCCAGCGGGACTAGCGGGCACACAGATACGCAGTATTTT	CASGTSGHTDTQYF